The T cell receptor (beta chain) described here comes from a study of cytotoxic CD8 clonotypes in ibrutinib-treated CLL. Method: immunoSEQ multiplex PCR; TCRdb's copy keeps in-frame clones and lacks some. The sample yields 200,000 to 250,000 clones, around 70% seen once. There are 14 residues in the CDR3. Germline loops: CDR1 LNHDA, CDR2 SQIVND (reference sequence). The V and J ends lost 5 bases and 1 base respectively, with 12 bases between them. Findings and limits, study-wide: Patients with sustained remission and those progressing were sampled at differing times.

On this clone itself: Its antigen is undetermined.

The specimen comprised PBMCs, sampled after 24 months of ibrutinib treatment. The receptor comes from a human donor with chronic lymphocytic leukemia. This chain links TRBV19 with TRBJ2-7, with D uncertain. CDR3 protein: CASSAQSSSYEQYF. CDR3 coding DNA: TGTGCCAGTAGTGCACAGAGTTCTTCCTACGAGCAGTACTTC.